This TCR beta chain was observed in a study of blood T cell repertoires in COVID-19. About the study: Acute and convalescent COVID-19 samples came from the United States, Italy and Spain. T cells, B-cell-depleted T cells, or PBMCs supplied cDNA or gDNA.

Trimming removed 3 bases from V and 1 base from J, with 18 bases in between. This CDR3 contains 17 residues. Germline CDR1 and CDR2: LNHDA and SQIVND (reference sequence). The sample holds one count of this clone. The authors' processing: Reference gene primers were amplified, and this amplification served to estimate nucleated cell counts. Using immunoSEQ multiplex PCR, the repertoire was profiled, and TCRdb retains in-frame clones only, with some absent. V, J and clone size are taken as reported in that table, and D and trimming were inferred from the DNA itself. The sample carries 150,000 to 200,000 clones, around 80% recorded once.

The clonotype was recovered from a woman of 80 years or more with acute or convalescent COVID-19. The material sequenced was peripheral blood. V usage is TRBV19 and J usage is TRBJ1-2, with D possibly being TRBD1 (5 bases). CDR3 loop: CASSIDSLISYNYGYTF. The CDR3 coding sequence is TGTGCCAGTAGTATCGACAGCCTAATCTCTTATAACTATGGCTACACCTTC.